These 8 T cell receptor beta chains were sequenced from one sample in a study of T-cell reconstitution after alpha-beta-depleted transplantation in children. Unique molecular identifiers tagged the TCRbeta library. Via MiXCR, TCRdb re-called the PCR reads, giving one row per CDR3 protein. The repertoire holds more than 150,000 distinct CDR3 sequences, with 13% to 15% as singletons. The sequencing here drew on PBMCs from the stem cell graft donor, taken from the stem cell graft. The receptors were gathered from a human donor who donated a stem cell graft to a child with acute lymphoblastic leukemia.

This clonotype occurred many times. The chain employs TRBV5-1 and TRBJ2-1; 9 nucleotides align to TRBD1. The CDR3 is 17 amino acids. V shed 4 bases, J shed 4 bases, and the junction held 12 bases outside the gene matches. The germline gives CDR1 SGHRS, CDR2 YFSETQ. Written as DNA, the CDR3 is TGCGCCAGCAGCACTTTCTTACAGGGGGCGAAGTACAATGAGCAGTTCTTC. Translated: CASSTFLQGAKYNEQFF. Filled out from reference TRBV5-1 and TRBJ2-1, the complete variable domain reads KAGVTQTPRYLIKTRGQQVTLSCSPISGHRSVSWYQQTPGQGLQFLFEYFSETQRNKGNFPGRFSGRQFSNSRSEMNVSTLELGDSALYLCASSTFLQGAKYNEQFFGPGTRLTVL.

This clonotype was detected ten times or more. This chain joins TRBV20-1 and TRBJ2-4; D is unresolved. The V end was cut by 6 bases, the J end by 2 bases, with 17 bases between. Germline V CDR1 and CDR2: DFQATT, SNEGSKA (reference sequence). The CDR3 is made up of 15 amino acids. CDR3 DNA: TGCAGTGCCCAATTTCCGACATTTACCAAAAACATTCAGTACTTC. It is translated as CSAQFPTFTKNIQYF.

This clonotype turned up a few times. Written as DNA, the CDR3 is TGTGCCACCAGCCCAGGCTTTGGGGGCGCGGCTGGCTACACCTTC. Protein: CATSPGFGGAAGYTF. The J gene is TRBJ1-2, the V gene TRBV15; a weak D match, TRBD1 (6 bases). V lost 5 bases and J 7 bases, leaving 20 bases between the germline ends. Germline loops: CDR1 LNHNV, CDR2 YYDKDF (reference sequence). CDR3 length: 15 residues.

This clonotype has a count of ten or more. The CDR3 DNA reads TGCGCCAGCAGCTTGGAAGGGGATTTATCCTACGAGCAGTACTTC. Protein product: CASSLEGDLSYEQYF. The V and J genes are TRBV5-1 and TRBJ2-7; D perhaps matches TRBD1 (5 bases). The CDR3 contains 15 residues. The germline V gene encodes CDR1 SGHRS and CDR2 YFSETQ. The ends were cut back, 0 bases at V and 1 base at J, with 11 bases in the middle.

The sample holds a few counts of this clonotype. This chain uses TRBV27 with TRBJ1-6; no firm D call. The V gene lost 9 bases and the J gene lost 0 bases, with 12 bases spanning the gap. Looked up from germline, CDR1 is MNHEY and CDR2 is SMNVEV (reference sequence). CDR3 length: 15 residues. As DNA, the CDR3 is TGTGCCAGTAAGGGCCTCAGCTCCTATAATTCACCCCTCCACTTT. This gives the protein CASKGLSSYNSPLHF.

The CDR3 sequence is CSARAQGLATNEKLFF. The CDR3 DNA reads TGCAGTGCTAGAGCCCAGGGGCTGGCAACTAATGAAAAACTGTTTTTT. The rearrangement links TRBV20-1 to TRBJ1-4, with a tentative D call TRBD1 (6 bases). The CDR3 extends over 16 amino acids. From germline, CDR1 is DFQATT and CDR2 SNEGSKA (reference sequence). V dropped 1 base and J dropped 0 bases, with 12 bases sitting between them.

This clonotype occurred a few times. V is TRBV6-2 or TRBV6-3 and J is TRBJ2-3; unclear D gene. The V end was cut by 5 bases, the J end by 10 bases, with 10 bases between. Germline CDR1 MNHEY, CDR2 SVGEGT. This CDR3 contains 11 residues. The CDR3 DNA reads TGTGCCAGCAGTGTTAGTTGGGCGCAGTATTTT. Its protein product is CASSVSWAQYF.

This clonotype was detected a few times. This chain joins TRBV6-5 and TRBJ2-7; 8 bases agree with TRBD1. V gave up 1 base and J gave up 2 bases; unmatched junction bases: 4. Germline V gene sequence: CDR1 MNHEY, CDR2 SVGAGI. The CDR3 spans 15 residues. The CDR3 DNA follows: TGTGCCAGCAGTTACTTTAAGACAGGGGCCTACGAGCAGTACTTC. It specifies CASSYFKTGAYEQYF.